This T cell receptor beta chain stems from a study of blood T cells in healthy people across ages. Worth noting for this clonotype: The antigen remains undetermined.

The length of the CDR3 is 13 residues. Germline lookup yields CDR1 SGHKS and CDR2 YYEKEE (reference sequence). The ends were cut back, 3 bases at V and 3 bases at J, with 6 bases in the middle. A sample-barcoded 5' primer and a J-beta primer mix were used in a second PCR of about 6 to 12 cycles. Each TCR beta cDNA got a 12-nucleotide random molecular identifier. A single record per CDR3 protein comes from TCRdb applying MiXCR to the 5' RACE reads. The data contain about 800,000 distinct CDR3 sequences, 58% of them singletons. General study findings and limits: Bulk PBMC profiling left naive and antigen-experienced comparisons inconclusive. Both naive CD4+ cell counts and diversity were greater in long-lived donors than in aged donors. Measured against age, TCR beta diversity per million T cells decreased in a roughly linear manner.

The specimen was blood. The V gene is TRBV5-5, the J gene TRBJ2-2; D uncertain. The TCR comes from a young man in good health. The CDR3 loop is CASSWIDTGELFF. For the CDR3, the DNA is TGTGCCAGCAGCTGGATAGACACCGGGGAGCTGTTTTTT.